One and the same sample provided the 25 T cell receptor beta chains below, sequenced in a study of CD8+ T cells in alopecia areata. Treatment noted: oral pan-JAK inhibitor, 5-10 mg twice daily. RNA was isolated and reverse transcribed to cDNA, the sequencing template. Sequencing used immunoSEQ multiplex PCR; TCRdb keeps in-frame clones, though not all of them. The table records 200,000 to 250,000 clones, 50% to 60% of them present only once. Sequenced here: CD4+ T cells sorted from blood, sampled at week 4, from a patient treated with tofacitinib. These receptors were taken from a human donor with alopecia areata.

For the CDR3, the DNA is TGTGCCAGCGACAGGGACACCGGGGAGCTGTTTTTT. Residues: CASDRDTGELFF. V and J are TRBV9 and TRBJ2-2; 7 bases are shared with TRBD1. The CDR3 runs to 12 residues. Trimming removed 7 bases from V and 3 bases from J; junction bases left unmatched: 0. Germline lookup yields CDR1 SGDLS and CDR2 YYNGEE.

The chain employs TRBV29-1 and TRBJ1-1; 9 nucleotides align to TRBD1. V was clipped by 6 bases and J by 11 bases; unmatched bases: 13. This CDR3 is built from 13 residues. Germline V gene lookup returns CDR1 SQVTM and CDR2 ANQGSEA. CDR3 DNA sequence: TGCAGCGTCCTGAAAGGGACAGGGCGGTCGGCTTTCTTT. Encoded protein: CSVLKGTGRSAFF.

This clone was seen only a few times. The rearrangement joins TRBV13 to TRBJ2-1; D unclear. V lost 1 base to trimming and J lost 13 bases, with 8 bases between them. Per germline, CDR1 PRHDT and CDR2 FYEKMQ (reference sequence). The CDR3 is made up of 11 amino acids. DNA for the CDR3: TGTGCCAGCAGCTTAGAGGGCAGTCAGTTCTTC. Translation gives CASSLEGSQFF.

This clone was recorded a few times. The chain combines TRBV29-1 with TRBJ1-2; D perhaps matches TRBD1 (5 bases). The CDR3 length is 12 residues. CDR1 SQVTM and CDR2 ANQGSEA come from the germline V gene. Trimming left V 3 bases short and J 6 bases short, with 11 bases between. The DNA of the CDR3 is TGCAGCGTTGACGGGCAGGGTAATGGCTACACCTTC. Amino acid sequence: CSVDGQGNGYTF.

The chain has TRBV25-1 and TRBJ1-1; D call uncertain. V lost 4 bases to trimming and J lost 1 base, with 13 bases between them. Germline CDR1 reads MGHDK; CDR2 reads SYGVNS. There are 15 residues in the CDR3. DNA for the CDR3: TGTGCCAGCAGTGCCCTTACCTCAGGGAACACTGAAGCTTTCTTT. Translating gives CASSALTSGNTEAFF.

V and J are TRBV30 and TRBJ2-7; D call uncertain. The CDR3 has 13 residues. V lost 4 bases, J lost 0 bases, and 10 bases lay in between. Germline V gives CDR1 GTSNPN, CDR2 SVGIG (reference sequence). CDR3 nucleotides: TGTGCCTGGAAGCCGGGCATCTCCTACGAGCAGTACTTC. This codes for CAWKPGISYEQYF.

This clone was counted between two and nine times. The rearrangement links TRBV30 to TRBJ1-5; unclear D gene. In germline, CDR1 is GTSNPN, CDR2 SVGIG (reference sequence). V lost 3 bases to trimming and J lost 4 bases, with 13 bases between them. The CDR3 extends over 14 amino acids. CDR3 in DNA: TGTGCCTGGAGCGGACTGCAGGCGAATCAGCCCCAGCATTTT. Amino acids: CAWSGLQANQPQHF. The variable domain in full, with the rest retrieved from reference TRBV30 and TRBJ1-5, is SQTIHQWPATLVQPVGSPLSLECTVEGTSNPNLYWYRQAAGRGLQLLFYSVGIGQISSEVPQNLSASRPQDRQFILSSKKLLLSDSGFYLCAWSGLQANQPQHFGDGTRLSIL.

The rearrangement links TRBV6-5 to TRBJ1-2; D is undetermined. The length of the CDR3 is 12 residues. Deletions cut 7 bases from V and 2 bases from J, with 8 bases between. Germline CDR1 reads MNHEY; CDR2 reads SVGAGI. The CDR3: CASTGLNYGYTF. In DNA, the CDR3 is TGTGCCAGCACGGGGTTAAACTATGGCTACACCTTC.

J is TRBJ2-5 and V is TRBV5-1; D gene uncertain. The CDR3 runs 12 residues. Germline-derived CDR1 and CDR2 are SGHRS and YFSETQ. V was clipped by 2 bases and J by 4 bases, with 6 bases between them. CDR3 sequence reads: CASSLVRETQYF. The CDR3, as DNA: TGCGCCAGCAGCTTAGTCAGAGAGACCCAGTACTTC.

The CDR3 spells CATSREDEQFF. The CDR3, as DNA: TGTGCCACCAGCAGAGAGGATGAGCAGTTCTTC. The chain employs TRBV15 and TRBJ2-1, with D unresolved. The CDR3 totals 11 residues. From germline, CDR1 is LNHNV and CDR2 YYDKDF (reference sequence). V was trimmed by 0 bases and J by 8 bases, leaving 2 bases between them.

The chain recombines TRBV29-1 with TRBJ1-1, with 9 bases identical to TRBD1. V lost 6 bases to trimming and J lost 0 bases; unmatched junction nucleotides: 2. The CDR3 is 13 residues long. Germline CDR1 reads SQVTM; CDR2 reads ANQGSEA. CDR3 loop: CSVYRGLNTEAFF. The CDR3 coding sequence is TGCAGCGTGTACAGGGGGCTGAACACTGAAGCTTTCTTT.

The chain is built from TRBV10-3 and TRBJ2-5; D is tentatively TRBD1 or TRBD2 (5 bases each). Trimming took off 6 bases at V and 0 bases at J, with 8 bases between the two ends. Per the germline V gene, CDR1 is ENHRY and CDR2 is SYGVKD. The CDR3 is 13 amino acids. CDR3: CAIRGTDQETQYF. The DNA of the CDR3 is TGTGCCATCAGAGGGACGGACCAAGAGACCCAGTACTTC.

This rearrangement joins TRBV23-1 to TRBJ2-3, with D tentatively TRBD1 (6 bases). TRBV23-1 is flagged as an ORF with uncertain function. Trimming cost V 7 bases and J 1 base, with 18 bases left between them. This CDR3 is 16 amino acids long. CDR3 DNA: TGCGCCAGCAAAACACAGGGAGCAGACGGCACAGATACGCAGTATTTT. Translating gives CASKTQGADGTDTQYF.

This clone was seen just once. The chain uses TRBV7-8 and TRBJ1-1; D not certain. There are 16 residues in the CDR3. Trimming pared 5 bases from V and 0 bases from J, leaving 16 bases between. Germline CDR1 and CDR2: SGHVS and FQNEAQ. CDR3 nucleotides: TGTGCCAGCAGCCTATTAGTCGGGGTTCTGAACACTGAAGCTTTCTTT. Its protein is CASSLLVGVLNTEAFF.

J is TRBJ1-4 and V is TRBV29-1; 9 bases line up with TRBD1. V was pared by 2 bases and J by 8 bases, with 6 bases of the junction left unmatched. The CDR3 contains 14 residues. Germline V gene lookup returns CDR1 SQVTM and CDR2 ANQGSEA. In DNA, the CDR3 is TGCAGCGTTGAAACAGGGGGCGTGAGGGAAAAACTGTTTTTT. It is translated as CSVETGGVREKLFF. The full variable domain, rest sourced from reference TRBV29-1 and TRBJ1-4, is SAVISQKPSRDICQRGTSLTIQCQVDSQVTMMFWYRQQPGQSLTLIATANQGSEATYESGFVIDKFPISRPNLTFSTLTVSNMSPEDSSIYLCSVETGGVREKLFFGSGTQLSVL.

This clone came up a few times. CDR3 region: CSVEGGTTRVFF. CDR3 bases: TGCAGCGTTGAGGGGGGGACTACCCGCGTGTTCTTC. The V gene is TRBV29-1, the J gene TRBJ2-1, with 7 positions matching TRBD2. After removal of 3 bases from V and 15 bases from J, the junction contained 11 bases not matched to a gene. This CDR3 comprises 12 residues. In germline, CDR1 is SQVTM, CDR2 ANQGSEA.

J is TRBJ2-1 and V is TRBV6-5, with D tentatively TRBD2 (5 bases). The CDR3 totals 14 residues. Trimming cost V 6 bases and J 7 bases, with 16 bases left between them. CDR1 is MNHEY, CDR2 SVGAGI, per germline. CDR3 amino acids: CASRAAKKRNEQFF. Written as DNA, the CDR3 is TGTGCCAGCAGAGCGGCGAAAAAGCGGAATGAGCAGTTCTTC.

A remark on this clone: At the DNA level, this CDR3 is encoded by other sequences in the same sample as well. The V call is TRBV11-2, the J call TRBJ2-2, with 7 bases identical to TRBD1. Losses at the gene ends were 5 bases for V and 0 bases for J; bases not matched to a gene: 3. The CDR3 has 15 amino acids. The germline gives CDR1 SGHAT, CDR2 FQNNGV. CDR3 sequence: CASSRTGTNTGELFF. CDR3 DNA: TGTGCCAGCAGCCGGACAGGCACGAACACCGGGGAGCTGTTTTTT.

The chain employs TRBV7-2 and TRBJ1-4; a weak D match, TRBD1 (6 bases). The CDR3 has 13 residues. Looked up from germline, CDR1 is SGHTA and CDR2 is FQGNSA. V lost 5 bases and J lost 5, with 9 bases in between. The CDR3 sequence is CASSPGGNEKLFF. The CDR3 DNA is TGTGCCAGCAGCCCCGGGGGCAATGAAAAACTGTTTTTT.

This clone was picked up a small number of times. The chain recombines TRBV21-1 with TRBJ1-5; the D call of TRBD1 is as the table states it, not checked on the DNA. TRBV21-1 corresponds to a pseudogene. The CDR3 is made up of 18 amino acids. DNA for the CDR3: TGTGCCAGCAGCAATCATGGGACAGAGACTTATAGCAATCAGCCCCAGCATTTT. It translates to CASSNHGTETYSNQPQHF.

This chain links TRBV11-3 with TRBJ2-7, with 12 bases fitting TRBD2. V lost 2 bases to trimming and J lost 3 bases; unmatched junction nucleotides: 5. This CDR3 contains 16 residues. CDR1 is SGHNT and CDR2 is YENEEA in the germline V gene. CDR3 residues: CASSLRETSGGYEQYF. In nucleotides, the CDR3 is TGTGCCAGCAGCTTAAGGGAGACTAGCGGGGGCTACGAGCAGTACTTC. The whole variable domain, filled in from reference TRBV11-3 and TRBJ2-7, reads EAGVVQSPRYKIIEKKQPVAFWCNPISGHNTLYWYLQNLGQGPELLIRYENEEAVDDSQLPKDRFSAERLKGVDSTLKIQPAELGDSAVYLCASSLRETSGGYEQYFGPGTRLTVT.

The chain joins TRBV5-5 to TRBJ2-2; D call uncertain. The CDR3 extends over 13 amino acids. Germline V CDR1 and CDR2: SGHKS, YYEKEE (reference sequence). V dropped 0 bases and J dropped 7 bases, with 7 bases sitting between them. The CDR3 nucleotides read TGTGCCAGCAGCTTGGTATCGGGCGGGGAGCTGTTTTTT. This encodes CASSLVSGGELFF.

DNA for the CDR3: TGCAGCGTTGATTTGGGGCAGGGCTTAACTGGAAACACCATATATTTT. It is translated as CSVDLGQGLTGNTIYF. The rearrangement links TRBV29-1 to TRBJ1-3; tentative D call: TRBD1 (5 bases). Trimming shortened V by 3 bases and J by 2 bases, and 17 bases separated the two germline ends. The CDR3 is 16 amino acids. Germline V gene data show CDR1 as SQVTM and CDR2 as ANQGSEA.

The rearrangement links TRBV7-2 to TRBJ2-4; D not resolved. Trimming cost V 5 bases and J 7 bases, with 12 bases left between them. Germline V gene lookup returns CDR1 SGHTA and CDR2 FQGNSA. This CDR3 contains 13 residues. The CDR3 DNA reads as TGTGCCAGCAGCCAGGCCCTTCCTAACATTCAGTACTTC. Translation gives CASSQALPNIQYF.

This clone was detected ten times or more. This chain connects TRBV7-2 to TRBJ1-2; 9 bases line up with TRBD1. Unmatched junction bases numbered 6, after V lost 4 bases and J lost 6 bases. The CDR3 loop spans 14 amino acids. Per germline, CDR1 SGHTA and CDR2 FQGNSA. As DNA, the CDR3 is TGTGCCAGCAGCTCTACGCGGACAGGGGATGGCTACACCTTC. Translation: CASSSTRTGDGYTF.